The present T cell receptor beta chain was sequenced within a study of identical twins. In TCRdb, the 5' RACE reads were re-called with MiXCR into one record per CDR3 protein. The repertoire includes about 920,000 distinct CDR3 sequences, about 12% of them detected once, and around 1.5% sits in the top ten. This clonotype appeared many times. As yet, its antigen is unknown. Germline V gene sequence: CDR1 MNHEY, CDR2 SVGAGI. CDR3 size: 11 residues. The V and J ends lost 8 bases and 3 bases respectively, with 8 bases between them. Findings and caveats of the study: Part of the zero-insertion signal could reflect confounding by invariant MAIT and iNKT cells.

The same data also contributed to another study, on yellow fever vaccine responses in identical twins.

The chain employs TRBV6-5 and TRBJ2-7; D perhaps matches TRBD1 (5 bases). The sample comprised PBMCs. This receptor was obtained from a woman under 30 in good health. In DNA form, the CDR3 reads TGTGCCAGCGGACAAGGCTACGAGCAGTACGTC. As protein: CASGQGYEQYV.